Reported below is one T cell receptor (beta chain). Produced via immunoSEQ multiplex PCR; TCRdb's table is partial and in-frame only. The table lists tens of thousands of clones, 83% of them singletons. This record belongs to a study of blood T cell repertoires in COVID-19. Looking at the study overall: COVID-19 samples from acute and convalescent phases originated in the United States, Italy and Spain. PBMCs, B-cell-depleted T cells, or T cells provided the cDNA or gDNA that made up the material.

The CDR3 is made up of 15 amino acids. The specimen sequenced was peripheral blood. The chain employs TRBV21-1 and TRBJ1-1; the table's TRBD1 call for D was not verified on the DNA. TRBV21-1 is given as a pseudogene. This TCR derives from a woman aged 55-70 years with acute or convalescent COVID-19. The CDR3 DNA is TGTGCCAGCATCCCGGCGGACAGGCTAGACACTGAAGCTTTCTTT. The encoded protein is CASIPADRLDTEAFF.